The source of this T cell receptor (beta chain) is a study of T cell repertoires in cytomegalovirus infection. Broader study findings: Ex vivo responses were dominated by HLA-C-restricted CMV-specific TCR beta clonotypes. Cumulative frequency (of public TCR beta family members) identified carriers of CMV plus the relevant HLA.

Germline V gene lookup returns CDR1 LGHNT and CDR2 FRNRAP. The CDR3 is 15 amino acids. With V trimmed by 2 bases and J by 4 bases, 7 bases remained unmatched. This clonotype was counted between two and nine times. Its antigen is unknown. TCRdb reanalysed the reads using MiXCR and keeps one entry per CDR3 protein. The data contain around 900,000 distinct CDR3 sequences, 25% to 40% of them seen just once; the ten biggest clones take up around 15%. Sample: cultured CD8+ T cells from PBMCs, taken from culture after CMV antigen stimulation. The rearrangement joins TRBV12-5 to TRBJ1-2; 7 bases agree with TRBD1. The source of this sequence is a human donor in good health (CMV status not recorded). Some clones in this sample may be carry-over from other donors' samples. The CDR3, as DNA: TGTGCTAGTGGTTTGTTTGGACAGGCTCGCTATGGCTACACCTTC. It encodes CASGLFGQARYGYTF.